Listed below are T cell receptor beta chains from one sample, sequenced in a study of cytomegalovirus exposure and HLA in healthy donors. Assay used: immunoSEQ multiplex PCR; TCRdb lists only in-frame clones, some missing. The sample shows 250,000 to 350,000 clones, 86% of them seen only once. Sequenced material: PBMCs. These receptor sequences come from a man aged 35 to 55 in good health and CMV-seropositive. CDR3s include the opening cysteine and the closing phenylalanine or tryptophan. The order of the fields is V gene, J gene, D gene, clone size, CDR3 protein, CDR3 DNA. The D gene is left open where the match is weak. Clone sizes are given selectively: once, few, many, or a class where the clone is expanded.

V gene: TRBV29-1; J gene: TRBJ2-1; D gene: TRBD2; clone size: NA; CDR3 protein: CSVRGGDEQFF; CDR3 DNA: TGCAGCGTGAGGGGAGGGGATGAGCAGTTCTTC
V gene: TRBV27; J gene: TRBJ2-1; D gene: TRBD2; clone size: NA; CDR3 protein: CASSGEVAGGYEQFF; CDR3 DNA: TGTGCCAGTTCAGGTGAGGTAGCGGGAGGATATGAGCAGTTCTTC
V gene: TRBV6-6; J gene: TRBJ2-5; D gene: NA; clone size: NA; CDR3 protein: CASTPQGQDAQYF; CDR3 DNA: TGTGCCAGCACGCCACAGGGACAAGACGCCCAGTACTTC
V gene: TRBV9; J gene: TRBJ2-4; D gene: TRBD1; clone size: NA; CDR3 protein: CASSSTGGQAKNIQYF; CDR3 DNA: TGTGCCAGCAGCTCAACAGGGGGGCAGGCCAAAAACATTCAGTACTTC
V gene: TRBV27; J gene: TRBJ2-7; D gene: NA; clone size: NA; CDR3 protein: CASSPLGGEQYF; CDR3 DNA: TGTGCCAGCAGTCCATTAGGCGGCGAGCAGTACTTC
V gene: TRBV20-1; J gene: TRBJ2-3; D gene: NA; clone size: NA; CDR3 protein: CSASSVNTQYF; CDR3 DNA: TGCAGTGCTAGTAGCGTCAATACGCAGTATTTT
V gene: TRBV27; J gene: TRBJ2-4; D gene: TRBD2; clone size: once; CDR3 protein: CASHPGRDLAKNIQYF; CDR3 DNA: TGTGCCAGCCACCCGGGGAGGGACCTAGCCAAAAACATTCAGTACTTC
V gene: TRBV5-1; J gene: TRBJ1-1; D gene: TRBD1; clone size: NA; CDR3 protein: CASRFGTANTEAFF; CDR3 DNA: TGCGCCAGCAGGTTCGGGACAGCAAACACTGAAGCTTTCTTT
V gene: TRBV5-6; J gene: TRBJ1-4; D gene: NA; clone size: few; CDR3 protein: CASSLGQPTTNEKLFF; CDR3 DNA: TGTGCCAGCAGCTTAGGACAGCCTACAACTAATGAAAAACTGTTTTTT
V gene: TRBV6-1; J gene: TRBJ2-1; D gene: NA; clone size: NA; CDR3 protein: CASSETGSYEQFF; CDR3 DNA: TGTGCCAGCAGTGAAACAGGGTCGTATGAGCAGTTCTTC